This is a list of T cell receptor beta chains from one sample in a study of chemoradiotherapy in HPV16-positive cancers. The data were produced by immunoSEQ multiplex PCR, yet TCRdb's version contains in-frame clones alone and is incomplete. The profile shows about 24,000 clones, approximately 92% of them singletons. The sequenced sample was blood, obtained from a patient who underwent chemoradiotherapy. The receptors were sampled from a human donor with HPV-associated anogenital cancer. Each CDR3 is given with its conserved first and last residue. A D gene is named only where the DNA matches it firmly. The size entry is marked missing in some rows and otherwise reads once, few, many or a size class.

TRBD1	TRBV10-3	.	TRBJ2-3	CAISAPGQSSTDTQYF	TGTGCCATCAGTGCCCCGGGACAGTCTAGCACAGATACGCAGTATTTT
.	TRBV5-1	.	TRBJ2-1	CASSLGPSYNEQFF	TGCGCCAGCAGCTTGGGGCCCTCCTACAATGAGCAGTTCTTC
.	TRBV7-9	.	TRBJ1-1	CASSLALGENTEAFF	TGTGCCAGCAGCTTAGCCCTCGGGGAGAACACTGAAGCTTTCTTT
TRBD1	TRBV6-5	.	TRBJ2-3	CASSYGQGSTDTQYF	TGTGCCAGCAGCTACGGACAGGGCTCCACAGATACGCAGTATTTT
TRBD2	TRBV6-5	.	TRBJ2-7	CASSWRTSELSYEQYF	TGTGCCAGCAGTTGGCGGACTAGCGAGCTCTCCTACGAGCAGTACTTC
.	TRBV7-3	.	TRBJ2-2	CASSLNPGLALGGELFF	TGTGCCAGCAGCTTAAACCCGGGGCTAGCCTTGGGCGGGGAGCTGTTTTTT
.	TRBV27	.	TRBJ2-2	CATARRENTGELFF	TGTGCCACCGCCCGGCGGGAGAACACCGGGGAGCTGTTTTTT
TRBD2	TRBV4-3	.	TRBJ2-1	CASSRGLAGDNEQFF	TGCGCCAGCAGCCGGGGACTAGCGGGGGATAATGAGCAGTTCTTC
TRBD1	TRBV6-4	.	TRBJ1-2	CASIRAPGQGFYGYTF	TGTGCCAGCATCAGAGCGCCGGGACAGGGCTTCTATGGCTACACCTTC
TRBD1	TRBV7-2	.	TRBJ1-6	CASSRSGSGGMSPLHF	TGTGCCAGTTCCCGGTCGGGTTCAGGGGGAATGTCACCCCTCCACTTT
.	TRBV7-2	.	TRBJ2-7	CASSLGGGSNEQYF	TGTGCCAGCAGCTTAGGTGGGGGATCGAACGAGCAGTACTTC
.	TRBV18	.	TRBJ2-2	CASSPGQTNTGELFF	TGTGCCAGCTCACCTGGACAGACGAACACCGGGGAGCTGTTTTTT
TRBD1	TRBV5-1	.	TRBJ2-1	CASSRDRAAEQFF	TGCGCCAGCAGCCGGGACAGGGCTGCTGAGCAGTTCTTC
TRBD1	TRBV5-6	.	TRBJ1-2	CASSPRGRGDGYTF	TGTGCCAGCAGCCCGAGGGGCAGGGGGGATGGCTACACCTTC
TRBD2	TRBV10-3	once	TRBJ2-3	CAISPAGGIPDTQYF	TGTGCCATCAGTCCAGCGGGGGGGATCCCAGATACGCAGTATTTT
.	TRBV7-2	.	TRBJ1-1	CASSLGPGGFAFF	TGTGCCAGCAGCTTAGGTCCGGGCGGTTTCGCTTTCTTT
.	TRBV19	.	TRBJ1-3	CASSPRGRQSGNTIYF	TGTGCCAGTAGTCCCCGGGGCCGTCAATCTGGAAACACCATATATTTT
TRBD1	TRBV7-2	once	TRBJ1-2	CASSLRQGNYGYTF	TGTGCCAGCAGCTTAAGACAGGGCAACTATGGCTACACCTTC
TRBD1	TRBV27	.	TRBJ2-5	CASSSTGTGKFRETQYF	TGTGCCAGCAGTTCCACCGGGACAGGGAAATTTAGAGAGACCCAGTACTTC
TRBD2	TRBV19	.	TRBJ2-3	CASSSIAGGPTDTQYF	TGTGCCAGTAGTTCCATAGCGGGGGGGCCTACAGATACGCAGTATTTT
TRBD1	TRBV27	.	TRBJ1-2	CASSTQTGPNYGYTF	TGTGCCAGCAGTACTCAGACAGGGCCGAACTATGGCTACACCTTC
TRBD2	TRBV5-1	.	TRBJ2-5	CASSLTSGEETQYF	TGCGCCAGCAGCTTGACTAGCGGGGAAGAGACCCAGTACTTC